These 26 T cell receptor beta chains were all obtained from the same sample, sequenced in a study of CD8 T cells in Susac syndrome. cDNA came from about 0.46 to 1 ug RNA primed by random hexamers. TCRdb re-called the immunoSEQ multiplex PCR reads through MiXCR, storing one row per CDR3 protein. The sample includes some 240,000 distinct CDR3 sequences, almost 97% seen only once; the top ten take approximately 0.094%. Sequencing input: CD4+ T cells from PBMCs. Receptors were obtained from a human donor with Susac syndrome.

The chain employs TRBV5-1 and TRBJ1-5; D not resolved. Trimming removed 1 base at V and 1 base at J, with 9 bases between. The CDR3 has 15 residues. Germline V gene lookup returns CDR1 SGHRS and CDR2 YFSETQ. The CDR3 DNA is TGCGCCAGCAGCTTGACCATCGGGAGCAATCAGCCCCAGCATTTT. Its protein product is CASSLTIGSNQPQHF.

The chain joins TRBV7-2 to TRBJ2-1; TRBD2 matches at 13 bases. This CDR3 has 17 residues. V lost 5 bases, J lost 9 bases, and 13 bases stayed unmatched. Germline CDR1 and CDR2: SGHTA and FQGNSA. The CDR3 DNA follows: TGTGCCAGCAGCCCGCACCCCGGGACTAGCGGGATGGCTGAGCAGTTCTTC. It encodes CASSPHPGTSGMAEQFF.

This clonotype was observed once. The chain carries TRBV12-3 or TRBV12-4 and TRBJ2-1; no clear D gene. V lost 7 bases and J lost 0, with 13 bases in between. The CDR3 is 15 residues long. The CDR3 sequence: CASKDQEISYNEQFF. CDR3 bases: TGTGCCAGCAAAGATCAAGAGATCTCCTACAATGAGCAGTTCTTC.

V gene TRBV11-2 combines with J gene TRBJ2-7, with 11 nucleotides matching TRBD2. Germline CDR1 SGHAT, CDR2 FQNNGV. This CDR3 contains 15 residues. Trimming at V came to 5 bases and at J to 1 base, leaving 4 bases not matched to a gene. The CDR3, as DNA: TGTGCCAGCAGCCCCACTAGCGGGGGATCCTACGAGCAGTACTTC. This gives the protein CASSPTSGGSYEQYF.

This sequence joins TRBV2 and TRBJ2-7, with D perhaps matching TRBD2 (5 bases). CDR3 size: 14 residues. Trimming took off 8 bases at V and 1 base at J, with 15 bases between the two ends. Per the germline V gene, CDR1 is SNHLY and CDR2 is FYNNEI. CDR3 protein: CASRVLGPSYEQYF. The CDR3 DNA reads as TGTGCCAGCCGTGTACTAGGGCCGTCCTACGAGCAGTACTTC.

The J gene is TRBJ2-7, the V gene TRBV6-6; D unresolved. V shed 7 bases and J shed 5 bases, with 6 bases lying between them. This CDR3 has 10 residues. Per the germline V gene, CDR1 is MNHNY and CDR2 is SVGAGI (reference sequence). The CDR3 sequence is CASIGNEQYF. CDR3 DNA: TGTGCCAGCATTGGCAACGAGCAGTACTTC.

The chain joins TRBV4-1 to TRBJ2-3; no definite D call. V lost 5 bases, J lost 6 bases, and 12 bases lay in between. Germline V lookup: CDR1 MGHRA, CDR2 YSYEKL. The CDR3 is 13 residues long. The CDR3 DNA reads TGCGCCAGCAGCTCATTAGGTGGGGATACGCAGTATTTT. This sequence encodes CASSSLGGDTQYF.

This chain connects TRBV7-2 to TRBJ2-5; D is uncertain. Trimming stripped 2 bases from V and 0 bases from J, with 7 bases between. The CDR3 contains 14 residues. Germline assignment: CDR1 SGHTA and CDR2 FQGNSA. Here the CDR3 reads CASSLYPYQETQYF. Written as DNA, the CDR3 is TGTGCCAGCAGCTTATATCCTTACCAAGAGACCCAGTACTTC.

Only a few counts were recorded for this clonotype. This chain uses TRBV27 with TRBJ2-1; TRBD2 matches 12 bases. CDR1 is MNHEY, CDR2 SMNVEV, per germline (reference sequence). Trimming removed 5 bases from V and 5 bases from J; junction bases left unmatched: 4. The CDR3 runs 15 residues. As DNA, the CDR3 is TGTGCCAGCAGTCCACGACTAGCGGGAGACAATGAGCAGTTCTTC. This encodes CASSPRLAGDNEQFF.

A few counts support this clonotype. The chain combines TRBV20-1 with TRBJ1-1, with a possible D match to TRBD1 (5 bases). The CDR3 extends over 12 amino acids. V dropped 3 bases and J dropped 1 base, with 6 bases sitting between them. The V gene's germline CDR1 is DFQATT and CDR2 SNEGSKA (reference sequence). CDR3: CSASRENTEAFF. The CDR3 nucleotides are TGCAGTGCTAGCAGGGAGAACACTGAAGCTTTCTTT.

The V gene is TRBV20-1, the J gene TRBJ2-1, with TRBD2 matching over 10 bases. The CDR3 spans 16 residues. Germline V lookup: CDR1 DFQATT, CDR2 SNEGSKA (reference sequence). Losses at the gene ends were 7 bases for V and 0 bases for J; bases not matched to a gene: 9. CDR3 sequence: CSGRAGGPSSYNEQFF. The CDR3 coding sequence is TGCAGTGGGCGAGCGGGAGGGCCGAGCTCCTACAATGAGCAGTTCTTC.

The chain has TRBV15 and TRBJ2-7; D may correspond to TRBD1 or TRBD2 (5 bases each). Germline CDR1 is LNHNV and CDR2 is YYDKDF (reference sequence). The CDR3 is 16 residues long. V lost 0 bases, J lost 6 bases, and 18 bases lay in between. The CDR3 loop reads CATSREHGTERLEQYF. CDR3 in DNA: TGTGCCACCAGCAGAGAGCATGGGACGGAACGACTCGAGCAGTACTTC.

The CDR3 DNA reads as TGTGCCAGCAGCCTTACCTTATCCGGAGGGGGTATGGACATTCAGTACTTC. Translated: CASSLTLSGGGMDIQYF. V and J are TRBV4-2 and TRBJ2-4; D is tentatively TRBD1 or TRBD2 (6 bases each). Germline V gene sequence: CDR1 LGHNA, CDR2 YNFKEQ. Trimming removed 4 bases from V and 8 bases from J, with 24 bases in between. The CDR3 totals 17 residues.

The rearrangement joins TRBV20-1 to TRBJ1-1; D possibly corresponds to TRBD1 (5 bases). Germline V gene data show CDR1 as DFQATT and CDR2 as SNEGSKA (reference sequence). Trimming took off 6 bases at V and 3 bases at J, with 11 bases between the two ends. This CDR3 has 12 residues. Here the CDR3 reads CSAPRGDTEAFF. The CDR3 bases are TGCAGTGCCCCTCGGGGGGACACTGAAGCTTTCTTT.

This sequence joins TRBV11-2 and TRBJ2-1; 8 bases align to TRBD2. CDR1 is SGHAT and CDR2 is FQNNGV in the germline V gene. J was trimmed by 8 bases and V by 6 bases; bases with no gene match: 6. This CDR3 region has 13 residues. The CDR3 DNA reads TGTGCCAGCAGGGTTAGCGGGACCGATGAGCAGTTCTTC. This encodes CASRVSGTDEQFF.

This chain joins TRBV12-3 or TRBV12-4 and TRBJ2-5; 10 bases match TRBD1. CDR3 length: 14 amino acids. After removal of 6 bases from V and 2 bases from J, the junction contained 3 bases not matched to a gene. The CDR3 is CASRKDRGQETQYF. The CDR3 bases are TGTGCCAGCAGAAAGGACAGGGGGCAAGAGACCCAGTACTTC.

The chain employs TRBV19 and TRBJ2-3; D is unclear. Germline V CDR1 and CDR2: LNHDA, SQIVND (reference sequence). The CDR3 consists of 15 residues. V shed 4 bases and J shed 3 bases, with 14 bases lying between them. CDR3 protein: CASSSLSVETDTQYF. The CDR3 bases are TGTGCCAGTAGTAGCCTTTCGGTGGAAACAGATACGCAGTATTTT.

The chain couples TRBV5-1 to TRBJ1-3; perhaps TRBD1 as D (5 bases). Trimming left V 5 bases short and J 0 bases short, with 12 bases between. Germline loops: CDR1 SGHRS, CDR2 YFSETQ. The CDR3 is 15 residues long. The CDR3 loop is CASSVGDISGNTIYF. The CDR3 nucleotides are TGCGCCAGCAGTGTAGGGGATATCTCTGGAAACACCATATATTTT.

This clonotype showed up just once. CDR3: CSAPPQGETQYF. In DNA form, the CDR3 reads TGCAGTGCCCCTCCACAAGGGGAGACCCAGTACTTC. The V and J genes are TRBV20-1 and TRBJ2-5; no clear D. The germline V gene encodes CDR1 DFQATT and CDR2 SNEGSKA (reference sequence). The CDR3 runs to 12 residues. V lost 6 bases, J lost 5 bases, and 13 bases lay in between.

This clonotype was detected once. The chain employs TRBV30 and TRBJ1-4, with a possible D match to TRBD1 (6 bases). The CDR3 contains 14 residues. V dropped 3 bases and J dropped 0 bases, with 8 bases sitting between them. The germline gives CDR1 GTSNPN, CDR2 SVGIG (reference sequence). The CDR3: CAWRGGATNEKLFF. In DNA form, the CDR3 reads TGTGCCTGGAGAGGGGGTGCAACTAATGAAAAACTGTTTTTT.

CDR3 DNA: TGTGCCATCGGCGTTCCGCCTGGCTCCTACGAGCAGTACTTC. Its translation is CAIGVPPGSYEQYF. The chain has TRBV10-3 and TRBJ2-7, with D unclear. The CDR3 is 14 amino acids. Germline CDR1 ENHRY, CDR2 SYGVKD. The V end lost 8 bases, the J end lost 0 bases, and 14 bases lay between the germline ends.

This chain uses TRBV18 with TRBJ2-2; the D is unclear. The CDR3 is 12 residues long. Germline V CDR1 and CDR2: KGHSH, LQKENI. Trimming pared 1 base from V and 7 bases from J, leaving 4 bases between. CDR3 loop: CASSPQSGELFF. Written as DNA, the CDR3 is TGTGCCAGCTCACCACAAAGCGGGGAGCTGTTTTTT.

The chain is built from TRBV28 and TRBJ2-2; 9 nucleotides agree with TRBD2. This CDR3 is built from 14 residues. The ends lost 5 bases at V and 4 bases at J; junction bases unmatched: 2. Germline CDR1 reads MDHEN; CDR2 reads SYDVKM. The CDR3 nucleotides are TGTGCCAGCAGTATAGCGGGAGCCACCGGGGAGCTGTTTTTT. Translating it yields CASSIAGATGELFF.

The rearrangement links TRBV3-1 to TRBJ2-2; D is unclear. CDR3 size: 11 residues. Between the trimmed V and J ends, which lost 8 bases and 6 bases, there was a span of 7 bases. CDR1 is LGHDT, CDR2 YNNKEL, per germline (reference sequence). The DNA of the CDR3 is TGTGCCAGCGGCTATTCCGGGGAGCTGTTTTTT. This codes for CASGYSGELFF.

The rearrangement joins TRBV19 to TRBJ1-3; 7 nucleotides align to TRBD1. Per germline, CDR1 LNHDA and CDR2 SQIVND (reference sequence). J lost 0 bases, V lost 11 bases, and 7 bases had no gene match. This CDR3 spans 14 amino acids. The CDR3, as DNA: TGTGCCTCTCACAGGGGAGGCTCTGGAAACACCATATATTTT. It yields the protein CASHRGGSGNTIYF.

This clonotype showed up just once. The rearrangement joins TRBV28 to TRBJ2-1, with D possibly TRBD1 on 6 matching bases. The CDR3 is 16 amino acids. Germline loops: CDR1 MDHEN, CDR2 SYDVKM. Trimming took 7 bases from V and 5 from J, leaving 21 bases between them. CDR3 sequence reads: CASTHPIGGTNNEQFF. CDR3 nucleotide sequence: TGTGCCAGCACCCACCCAATAGGGGGAACGAACAATGAGCAGTTCTTC.